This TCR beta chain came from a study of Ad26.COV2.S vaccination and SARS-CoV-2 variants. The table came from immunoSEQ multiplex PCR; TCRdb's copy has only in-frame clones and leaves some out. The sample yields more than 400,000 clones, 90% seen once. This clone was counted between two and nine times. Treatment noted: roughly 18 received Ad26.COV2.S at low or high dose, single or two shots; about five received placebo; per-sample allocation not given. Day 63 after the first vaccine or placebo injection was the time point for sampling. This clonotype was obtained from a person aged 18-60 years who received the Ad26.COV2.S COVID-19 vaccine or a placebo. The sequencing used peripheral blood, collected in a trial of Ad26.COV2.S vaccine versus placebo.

The CDR3 sequence is CASSYVPSGAFYEQYF. CDR3 sequence (DNA): TGTGCCAGCAGTTACGTTCCTAGCGGTGCCTTCTACGAGCAGTACTTC. J is TRBJ2-7 and V is TRBV6-2 or TRBV6-3; 7 bases are shared with TRBD2. Germline assignment: CDR1 MNHEY and CDR2 SVGEGT. The CDR3 contains 16 residues. After removal of 2 bases from V and 3 bases from J, the junction contained 10 bases not matched to a gene.